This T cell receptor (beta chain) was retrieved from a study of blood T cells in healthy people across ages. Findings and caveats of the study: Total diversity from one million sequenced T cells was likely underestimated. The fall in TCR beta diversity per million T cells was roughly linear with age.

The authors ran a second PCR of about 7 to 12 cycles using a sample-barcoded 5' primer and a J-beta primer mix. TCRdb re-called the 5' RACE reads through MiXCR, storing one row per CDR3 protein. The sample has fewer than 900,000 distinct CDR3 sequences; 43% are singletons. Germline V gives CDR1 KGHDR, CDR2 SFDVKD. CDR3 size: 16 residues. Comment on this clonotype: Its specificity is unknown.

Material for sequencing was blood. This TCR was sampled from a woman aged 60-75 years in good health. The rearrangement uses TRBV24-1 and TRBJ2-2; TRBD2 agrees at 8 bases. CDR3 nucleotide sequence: TGTGCTAACCATCAAGCGGGAGAACCGAACACCGGGGAGCTGTTTTTT. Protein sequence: CANHQAGEPNTGELFF.